This T cell receptor beta chain was retrieved from a study of T cell repertoires in cytomegalovirus infection. TCRdb re-called the reads with MiXCR, one entry per CDR3 protein. The sample lists under 200,000 distinct CDR3 sequences, roughly a sixth occurring once. The V gene's germline CDR1 is LNHDA and CDR2 SQIVND (reference sequence). The CDR3 extends over 15 amino acids. Trimming took off 1 base at V and 2 bases at J, with 9 bases between the two ends. This clonotype was seen a handful of times. This clonotype was sampled from a human donor in good health (CMV status not recorded). Some clones in this sample may be carry-over from other donors' samples. What was sequenced was CD8+ T cells from PBMCs. The genes are TRBV19 and TRBJ2-1; no clear D. CDR3 nucleotides: TGTGCCAGTAGTATAGGGCCCAGTGCCTACAATGAGCAGTTCTTC. It translates to CASSIGPSAYNEQFF.